Included here is one TCR beta chain sequence, with context. This sample was taken from a study of blood T cell repertoires in COVID-19. Source study methods: How many nucleated cells were present was estimated from reference gene primer amplification. Here immunoSEQ multiplex PCR was the method, and the copy in TCRdb shows in-frame clones only, minus some. The V and J calls and the clone size are those of that table, but D and trimming were determined from the DNA. This table holds roughly 420,000 clones, approximately 90% found once. J lost 7 bases, V lost 1 base, and 1 base had no gene match. The CDR3 is 13 amino acids. Germline V CDR1 and CDR2: SNHLY, FYNNEI.

The genes are TRBV2 and TRBJ2-1; TRBD1 matches 7 bases. The TCR sequence derives from a woman aged 30 to 39 with acute COVID-19. Sequencing used PBMCs or T cells enriched from blood (not recorded which). CDR3 in DNA: TGTGCCAGCAGTGAAGAACAGGGGAATGAGCAGTTCTTC. This sequence encodes CASSEEQGNEQFF.